The present entry profiles one TCR beta chain with its context. Which antigen it targets is not known. No much larger clonotype is one base removed from it; base qualities were not supplied. The immunoSEQ Assay, a bias-controlled multiplex PCR, was used to amplify TCRbeta CDR3 regions from genomic DNA. Per the source publication's procedure: The number of nucleated cells in each sample was estimated from the amplification of reference gene primers within the assay. To quantify the absolute abundance of each unique TCRbeta CDR3 rearrangement, sequence reads were collapsed and filtered. For each sample, productive Simpson clonality was calculated as the square root of Simpson's diversity index across productive rearrangements. What TCRdb holds here is the immuneACCESS table cut down to in-frame rearrangements. Part of the clones is not present; checked against another copy, under half of the missing clones reflect an unresolved V gene, and the others are unexplained. That table supplies the V and J calls and clone size; D and trimming were determined from the DNA. The sample data list about 250,000 clones, and 70% to 90% of these were observed just once. The top ten constitute around 2% of the sample.

Another Seattle source contributed samples from volunteer blood donors who had recovered from COVID-19. Each collaborating institution followed its own protocols to collect whole blood in K2EDTA tubes. For TCRbeta analysis, collaborators shipped samples as frozen whole blood, isolated PBMCs, or DNA extracted from either of those sample types. Germline trimming amounts to 1 base on V and 4 bases on J, with 4 as the count of junction bases outside the gene matches. Including cysteine and phenylalanine, the CDR3 has 15 amino acids. Left in the record is the CDR3 DNA by itself, 45 bases read in frame from the first base. CDR1 and CDR2 are drawn from the germline V gene: SNHLY, FYNNEI. The sample originates from a study of blood T cell repertoires in COVID-19 (TCRdb year 2020). Study-wide context: Samples from collaborators originated in the United States, Italy and Spain and spanned both the acute and convalescent phases of COVID-19. Where available, HLA class I and class II types were taken from metadata supplied by the sample provider and were not determined by assay-based typing. Samples were obtained from the ongoing ImmuneRACE study (first 160 participants) and from approximately 1,200 subjects provided by 6 global collaborators. The dataset comprised deeply sampled blood TCRbeta repertoires from subjects exposed to, actively infected with, or recovered from COVID-19. The material from the prospective study consisted of cDNA or gDNA derived from T cells, B-cell-depleted T cells, or PBMCs. The repertoires were released in a freely available public database meant as a resource for research on the immune response to SARS-CoV-2. A de-identified subject ID, COVID-19 status, age in years and sex were almost always included in the sample metadata. Points the paper makes about the study in general: The quantity of clinical and demographic metadata differed by source and by participant and was supplied without curation.

The specimen was peripheral blood. The chain was built from TRBV2 and TRBJ2-1; TRBD1 lines up with 7 middle nucleotides. The origin of this receptor is a woman aged 40-49 years who had recovered from COVID-19. The nucleotide sequence reads as follows: TGTGCCAGCAGTGAAGAAGAGGGGGCTTACAATGAGCAGTTCTTC. The translation is CASSEEEGAYNEQFF.